This T cell receptor (beta chain) emerged from a study of blood T cell repertoires in COVID-19. Study details: COVID-19 samples, acute and convalescent, were from the United States, Italy and Spain.

This clone was observed a single time. Per the original methods: Amplified reference gene primers provided the basis for estimating nucleated cell counts. Produced via immunoSEQ multiplex PCR; TCRdb's table is partial and in-frame only. That table is the source of V, J and clone size, and D and trimming were worked out from the DNA. The table lists roughly 200,000 clones, more than 75% of them singletons. The sample comprised peripheral blood. This TCR came from a man aged 35 to 55 with active or convalescent COVID-19.

In DNA form, the CDR3 reads TGTGCCAGCAGCGCCGGACAGGAGCAAAAACTGTTTTTT. Protein product: CASSAGQEQKLFF. The J gene is TRBJ1-4, the V gene TRBV7-2; the match to TRBD1 covers 7 bases. Losses at the gene ends were 5 bases for V and 9 bases for J; bases not matched to a gene: 6. Germline V CDR1 and CDR2: SGHTA, FQGNSA. This CDR3 has 13 residues.